This T cell receptor (beta chain) was sequenced during a study of cytomegalovirus exposure and HLA in healthy donors. About this clone: Its antigen is unknown.

With 60 Vbeta and 13 Jbeta primers, the PCR was carried out. This table comes from immunoSEQ multiplex PCR, and its TCRdb copy is limited to in-frame clones, with some not included. The top ten hold about 16% of the sample, which has some 95,000 clones, approximately 71% seen once. Findings and caveats of the study: Most TCR sequences were rare, but some public TCRs occurred in many donors. A highly shared variant cluster was judged a likely technical artifact. Researchers counted roughly 150 TCR beta chains as cytomegalovirus-associated. Later examination showed HLA-associated TCR beta chains had greater clonal expansion than equally common others.

The CDR3 is 14 amino acids. J was trimmed by 9 bases and V by 0 bases; bases with no gene match: 5. Per the germline V gene, CDR1 is MNHEY and CDR2 is SVGAGI. Sequencing was performed on PBMCs. The chain uses TRBV6-5 and TRBJ2-1; 7 bases agree with TRBD1. The TCR originated in a woman between 18 and 30 years old in good health and CMV-seropositive. For the CDR3, the DNA is TGTGCCAGCAGTTACTCGCTACCAGGGGGTGAGCAGTTCTTC. The encoded protein is CASSYSLPGGEQFF.